This TCR beta chain derives from a study of cytomegalovirus exposure and HLA in healthy donors. Study-level findings and limits: Analysis performed later showed TCR beta chains linked to HLA being more clonally expanded than equally common others. The classifier, whose performance was assessed in both the original and validation cohorts, reportedly diagnosed cytomegalovirus status with high specificity and sensitivity. A link between a missense DCLRE1C variant and TCR beta V- and J-gene trimming emerged from a later analysis.

Regarding this clone: The antigen remains unidentified.

The CDR3 length is 17 residues. The ends were cut back, 5 bases at V and 0 bases at J, with 17 bases in the middle. CDR1 MNHEY and CDR2 SMNVEV come from the germline V gene (reference sequence). Vbeta (60) and Jbeta (13) primers were used in the PCR. This table comes from immunoSEQ multiplex PCR, and its TCRdb copy is limited to in-frame clones, with some not included. The sample data list 150,000 to 200,000 clones. This sequence was found in a boy between 10 and 17 years old in good health and CMV-seronegative. Sequencing input: PBMCs. The chain recombines TRBV27 with TRBJ1-5; tentatively, D is TRBD1 (5 bases). The CDR3 here is CASSDGASTYSNQPQHF. In nucleotides, the CDR3 is TGTGCCAGCAGTGATGGGGCCAGCACCTATAGCAATCAGCCCCAGCATTTT.